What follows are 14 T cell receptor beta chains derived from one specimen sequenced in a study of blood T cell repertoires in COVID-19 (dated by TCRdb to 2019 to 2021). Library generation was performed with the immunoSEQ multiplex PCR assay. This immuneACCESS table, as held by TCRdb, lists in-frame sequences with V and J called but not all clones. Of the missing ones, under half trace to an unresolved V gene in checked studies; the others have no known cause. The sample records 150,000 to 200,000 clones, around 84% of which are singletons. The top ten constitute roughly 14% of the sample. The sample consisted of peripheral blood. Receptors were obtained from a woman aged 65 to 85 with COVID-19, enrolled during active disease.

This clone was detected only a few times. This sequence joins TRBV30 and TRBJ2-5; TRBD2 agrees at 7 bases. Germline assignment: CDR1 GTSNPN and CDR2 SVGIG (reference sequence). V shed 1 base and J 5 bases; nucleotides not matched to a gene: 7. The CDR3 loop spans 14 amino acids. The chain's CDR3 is CAWSGEGLVETQYF. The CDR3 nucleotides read TGTGCCTGGAGTGGGGAAGGACTAGTCGAGACCCAGTACTTC. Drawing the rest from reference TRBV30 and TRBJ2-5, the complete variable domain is SQTIHQWPATLVQPVGSPLSLECTVEGTSNPNLYWYRQAAGRGLQLLFYSVGIGQISSEVPQNLSASRPQDRQFILSSKKLLLSDSGFYLCAWSGEGLVETQYFGPGTRLLVL.

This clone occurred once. CDR3 amino acids: CASSLVVSGAGNTIYF. The DNA for the CDR3 is TGTGCCAGCAGCTTAGTAGTTTCGGGGGCTGGAAACACCATATATTTT. The rearrangement links TRBV7-6 to TRBJ1-3, with D possibly matching TRBD1 (5 bases). V was clipped by 1 base and J by 2 bases, with 12 bases between them. Germline CDR1 is SGHVS and CDR2 is FNYEAQ. The CDR3 sequence is 16 residues long. Supplemented by reference TRBV7-6 and TRBJ1-3, the full variable domain reads GAGVSQSPRYKVTKRGQDVALRCDPISGHVSLYWYRQALGQGPEFLTYFNYEAQQDKSGLPNDRFSAERPEGSISTLTIQRTEQRDSAMYRCASSLVVSGAGNTIYFGEGSWLTVV.

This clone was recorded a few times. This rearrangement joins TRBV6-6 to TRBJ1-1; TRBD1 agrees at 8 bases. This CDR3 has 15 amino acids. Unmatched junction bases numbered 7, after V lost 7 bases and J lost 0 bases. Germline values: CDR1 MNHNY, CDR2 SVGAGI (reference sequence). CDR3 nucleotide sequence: TGTGCCAGCACCAAAACAGGGGGGGTGAACACTGAAGCTTTCTTT. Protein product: CASTKTGGVNTEAFF.

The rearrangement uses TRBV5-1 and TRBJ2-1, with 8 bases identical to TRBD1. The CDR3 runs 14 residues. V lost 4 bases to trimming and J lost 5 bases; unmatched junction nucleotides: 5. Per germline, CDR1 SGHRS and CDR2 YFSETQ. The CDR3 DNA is TGCGCCAGCAGCCCGGGACAGGAGAACAATGAGCAGTTCTTC. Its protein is CASSPGQENNEQFF.

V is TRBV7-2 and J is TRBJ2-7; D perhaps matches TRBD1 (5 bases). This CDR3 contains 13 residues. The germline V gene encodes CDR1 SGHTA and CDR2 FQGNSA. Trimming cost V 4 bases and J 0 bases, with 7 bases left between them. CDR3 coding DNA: TGTGCCAGCAGCTCCAGGGCCTCCTACGAGCAGTACGTC. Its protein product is CASSSRASYEQYV.

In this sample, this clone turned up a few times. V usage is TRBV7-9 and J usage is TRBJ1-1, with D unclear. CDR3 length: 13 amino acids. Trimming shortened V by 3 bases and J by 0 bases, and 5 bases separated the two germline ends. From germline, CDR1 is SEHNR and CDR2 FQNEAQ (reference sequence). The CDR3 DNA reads TGTGCCAGCAGCTTCCCCATGAACACTGAAGCTTTCTTT. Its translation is CASSFPMNTEAFF. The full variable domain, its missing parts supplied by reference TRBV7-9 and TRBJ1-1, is DTGVSQNPRHKITKRGQNVTFRCDPISEHNRLYWYRQTLGQGPEFLTYFQNEAQLEKSRLLSDRFSAERPKGSFSTLEIQRTEQGDSAMYLCASSFPMNTEAFFGQGTRLTVV.

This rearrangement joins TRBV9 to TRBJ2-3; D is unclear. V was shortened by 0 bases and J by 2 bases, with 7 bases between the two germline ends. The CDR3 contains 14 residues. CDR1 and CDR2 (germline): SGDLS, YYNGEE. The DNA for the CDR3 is TGTGCCAGCAGCGTAGCAGTTTTCACAGATACGCAGTATTTT. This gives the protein CASSVAVFTDTQYF.

Here the CDR3 DNA reads TGTGCCAGCAGCAAAGGACCCCCAGGGGACACCATATATTTT. This gives the protein CASSKGPPGDTIYF. The chain recombines TRBV21-1 with TRBJ1-3; the table names TRBD1, a call not compared with the DNA. TRBV21-1 is a pseudogene. The CDR3 runs 14 residues.

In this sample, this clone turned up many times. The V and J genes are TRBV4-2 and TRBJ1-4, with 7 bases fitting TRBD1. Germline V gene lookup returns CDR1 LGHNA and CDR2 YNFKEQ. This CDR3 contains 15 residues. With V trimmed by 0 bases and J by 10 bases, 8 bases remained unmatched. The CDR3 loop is CASSQDREGARKLFF. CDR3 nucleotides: TGTGCCAGCAGCCAAGATAGAGAGGGGGCGAGAAAACTGTTTTTT.

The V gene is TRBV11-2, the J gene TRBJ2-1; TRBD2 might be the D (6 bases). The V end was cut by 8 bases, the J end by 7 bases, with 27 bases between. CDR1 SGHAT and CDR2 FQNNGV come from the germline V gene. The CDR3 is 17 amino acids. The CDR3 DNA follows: TGTGCCAGCTCGCAAAAAAAGGGACTTCTCAACCTTAATGAGCAGTTCTTC. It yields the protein CASSQKKGLLNLNEQFF.

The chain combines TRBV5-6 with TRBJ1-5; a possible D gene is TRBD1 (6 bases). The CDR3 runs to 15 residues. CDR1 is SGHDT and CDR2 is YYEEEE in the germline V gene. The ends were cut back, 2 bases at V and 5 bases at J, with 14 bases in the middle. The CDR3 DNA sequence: TGTGCCAGCAGCTTTTGGGGGGGCAGCGATCAGCCCCAGCATTTT. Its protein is CASSFWGGSDQPQHF.

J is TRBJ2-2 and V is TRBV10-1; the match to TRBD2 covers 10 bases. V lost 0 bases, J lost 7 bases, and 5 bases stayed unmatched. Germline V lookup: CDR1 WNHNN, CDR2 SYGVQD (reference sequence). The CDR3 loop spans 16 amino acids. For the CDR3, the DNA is TGCGCCAGCAGTGAGTCGAGAGCGGGGGGGAACGGGGAGCTGTTTTTT. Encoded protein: CASSESRAGGNGELFF.

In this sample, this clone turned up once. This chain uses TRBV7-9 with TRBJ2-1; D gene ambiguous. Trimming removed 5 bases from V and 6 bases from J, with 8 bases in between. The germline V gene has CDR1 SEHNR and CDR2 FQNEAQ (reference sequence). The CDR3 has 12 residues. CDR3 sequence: CASSRLRNEQFF. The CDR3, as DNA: TGTGCCAGCAGCCGACTTCGCAATGAGCAGTTCTTC.

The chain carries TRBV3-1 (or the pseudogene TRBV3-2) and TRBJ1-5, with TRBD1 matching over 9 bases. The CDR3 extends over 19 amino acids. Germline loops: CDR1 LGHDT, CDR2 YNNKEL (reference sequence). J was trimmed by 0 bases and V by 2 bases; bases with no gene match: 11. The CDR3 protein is CASSQTPGQGPNSNQPQHF. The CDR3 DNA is TGTGCCAGCAGCCAAACCCCGGGACAGGGTCCTAATAGCAATCAGCCCCAGCATTTT.